These 12 T cell receptor beta chains originate from one sample sequenced in a study of shared clonotypes between healthy human individuals. Libraries were prepared by immunoSEQ multiplex PCR; TCRdb keeps only in-frame clonotypes and omits some of them. Of hundreds of thousands of clones in the sample, around 77% were seen once. Sequencing was done on a sample of PBMCs. These receptors were taken from a middle-aged woman in good health. Some clones in this sample may be carry-over from other donors' samples.

In this sample, this clone turned up once. A read error is likely here: a far larger clone is one base away. The chain employs TRBV18 and TRBJ2-2, with TRBD1 matching over 8 bases. CDR3 length: 15 residues. Germline loops: CDR1 KGHSH, CDR2 LQKENI. The CDR3 DNA reads as TGTGCCAGCTCACAGACAGGGGCGAACACCGGGGAGCTGTCTTTT. Translating it yields CASSQTGANTGELSF.

The rearrangement uses TRBV4-1 and TRBJ2-7; D uncertain. V was shortened by 1 base and J by 7 bases, with 20 bases between the two germline ends. The CDR3 has 16 residues. Germline CDR1 is MGHRA and CDR2 is YSYEKL. In DNA, the CDR3 is TGCGCCAGCAGCCAAGGAAGCTCCCTGGGGTGGAGTGAGCAGTACTTC. It is translated as CASSQGSSLGWSEQYF.

Note on this clone: This likely traces to a read error, being one base from a far larger clone. The chain couples TRBV30 to TRBJ2-7; 10 nucleotides align to TRBD2. This CDR3 comprises 14 residues. The germline V gene has CDR1 GTSNPN and CDR2 SVGIG (reference sequence). The trim removed 1 base at V and 4 bases at J, leaving 4 bases unmatched. CDR3 sequence (DNA): TGTGCCTGGAGTGGGGGACTAGCGATATACGAGCAGTACTTC. Translating gives CAWSGGLAIYEQYF. The whole variable domain, filled in from reference TRBV30 and TRBJ2-7, reads SQTIHQWPATLVQPVGSPLSLECTVEGTSNPNLYWYRQAAGRGLQLLFYSVGIGQISSEVPQNLSASRPQDRQFILSSKKLLLSDSGFYLCAWSGGLAIYEQYFGPGTRLTVT.

Turning to this clone: A far larger clone is one base from this, pointing to a likely read error. The chain recombines TRBV11-2 with TRBJ2-5; D unresolved. Germline V gene data show CDR1 as SGHAT and CDR2 as FQNNGV. This CDR3 is 14 amino acids long. V lost 4 bases to trimming and J lost 2 bases, with 11 bases between them. The CDR3 coding sequence is TGTGCCAGCAGCTCAGTGGTGGGGCAAGAGACCCAGTACTTC. This sequence encodes CASSSVVGQETQYF.

As regards this clone: A far more abundant clone sits one base away, making this likely a read error. The rearrangement links TRBV6-4 to TRBJ2-1; 12 nucleotides agree with TRBD2. The germline V gene has CDR1 MRHNA and CDR2 SNTAGT. This CDR3 region has 15 residues. Unmatched junction bases numbered 3, after V lost 3 bases and J lost 6 bases. For the CDR3, the DNA is TGTGCCAGCAGTGAGGGACTAGCGGGTATCAATGAGCAGTTCTTC. This sequence encodes CASSEGLAGINEQFF.

J is TRBJ2-3 and V is TRBV5-1; 14 bases line up with TRBD2. The CDR3 runs 17 residues. V dropped 0 bases and J dropped 4; count of bases not matched to a gene: 4. Per germline, CDR1 SGHRS and CDR2 YFSETQ. The CDR3 sequence: CASSLAGLAGEADTQYF. The CDR3 region has the DNA TGCGCCAGCAGCTTGGCGGGACTAGCGGGAGAAGCAGATACGCAGTATTTT.

Comment on this clone: This clone may be a read error of a much larger clone one base away. The identical CDR3 is also encoded by other nucleotide sequences in the sample. The genes are TRBV7-2 and TRBJ2-5, with 10 bases matching TRBD1. CDR1 is SGHTA and CDR2 is FQGNSA in the germline V gene. This CDR3 is built from 14 residues. J lost 5 bases, V lost 6 bases, and 6 bases had no gene match. The CDR3 nucleotides read TGTGCCAGCAGTTTGACAGGGGGCCGGGAGACCCAGTACTTC. It codes for CASSLTGGRETQYF.

This chain uses TRBV29-1 with TRBJ2-1; possibly TRBD2 for D (6 bases). The CDR3 is 14 residues long. Trimming removed 4 bases from V and 0 bases from J, with 10 bases in between. Per germline, CDR1 SQVTM and CDR2 ANQGSEA. The CDR3, as DNA: TGCAGCGTTGGGGGTAGCGGCTCCTACAATGAGCAGTTCTTC. It is translated as CSVGGSGSYNEQFF.

The CDR3 coding sequence is TGCGCCAGCAGCGCCGACAGGGGGCTCGCCAATGAGCAGTTCTTC. Residues: CASSADRGLANEQFF. The gene calls are TRBV5-1 and TRBJ2-1, with TRBD1 matching over 10 bases. Germline assignment: CDR1 SGHRS and CDR2 YFSETQ. Trimming removed 4 bases from V and 6 bases from J; junction bases left unmatched: 7. The CDR3 covers 15 residues.

J is TRBJ2-7 and V is TRBV7-8; D gene unclear. V gave up 5 bases and J gave up 2 bases, with 10 bases separating them. The length of the CDR3 is 13 residues. CDR1 SGHVS and CDR2 FQNEAQ come from the germline V gene. Written as DNA, the CDR3 is TGTGCCAGCAGCCCTTACCAAACCTACGAGCAGTACTTC. Translated: CASSPYQTYEQYF.

The chain recombines TRBV11-2 with TRBJ2-2; D ambiguous. The CDR3 runs to 15 residues. V lost 0 bases, J lost 7 bases, and 12 bases lay in between. In germline, CDR1 is SGHAT, CDR2 FQNNGV. CDR3 nucleotides: TGTGCCAGCAGCTTAGATCGCTTTGCCTACGGGGAGCTGTTTTTT. It codes for CASSLDRFAYGELFF.

On this clone itself: This likely stems from a read error, as it lies one base from a far larger clone. Other DNA sequences in the same sample also yield this CDR3. The chain is built from TRBV30 and TRBJ2-2; D unclear. Germline values: CDR1 GTSNPN, CDR2 SVGIG (reference sequence). V lost 5 bases to trimming and J lost 5 bases, with 12 bases between them. This CDR3 region has 13 residues. CDR3: CAWDTAGTGELFF. CDR3 DNA: TGTGCCTGGGACACCGCCGGTACCGGGGAGCTGTTTTTT.